This is a list of T cell receptor beta chains from one sample in a study of blood T cells in healthy people across ages. TCRdb reprocessed the 5' RACE reads via MiXCR and lists one record per CDR3 protein. Of 700,000 to 1,000,000 distinct CDR3 sequences in the sample, around 42% were seen once. Sequencing input: blood. Every receptor here comes from a man aged 55 to 70 in good health. The CDR3 runs from the conserved cysteine through the conserved F or W. A D gene is named only where the DNA matches it firmly. Clone size is not always given. Where it is, it says once, few, many or a class for expanded clones.

d_gene | j_gene | abundance | v_gene | CDR3aa | CDR3nt
TRBD2 | TRBJ2-3 | many | TRBV10-3 | CAVQRTSGGGDTQYF | TGTGCCGTACAGCGGACTAGCGGGGGTGGGGATACGCAGTATTTT
- | TRBJ2-3 | few | TRBV10-3 | CAISESDYTDTQYF | TGTGCCATCAGTGAGTCGGACTACACAGATACGCAGTATTTT
- | TRBJ2-1 | - | TRBV5-1 | CASSKNRAGSYNEQFF | TGCGCCAGCAGCAAAAATAGGGCGGGCTCCTACAATGAGCAGTTCTTC
- | TRBJ2-7 | - | TRBV15 | CATSRTGVEQYF | TGTGCCACCAGCAGGACCGGGGTCGAGCAGTACTTC
TRBD1 | TRBJ2-3 | - | TRBV7-3 | CASSLTAGTGVQGDTQYF | TGTGCCAGCAGCTTAACCGCCGGGACAGGGGTACAAGGGGATACGCAGTATTTT
- | TRBJ1-2 | - | TRBV20-1 | CSARPRATSGYTF | TGCAGTGCCAGACCCAGGGCCACTAGCGGCTACACCTTC
- | TRBJ2-1 | - | TRBV20-1 | CSAIQETQFF | TGCAGTGCAATCCAAGAGACCCAGTTCTTC
- | TRBJ2-7 | many | TRBV10-3 | CAIQGSLRYEQYF | TGTGCCATACAGGGATCCCTGCGGTACGAGCAGTACTTC
- | TRBJ1-5 | - | TRBV20-1 | CSARGRARNQPQHF | TGCAGTGCTAGGGGAAGGGCACGGAATCAGCCCCAGCATTTT
TRBD1 | TRBJ1-5 | - | TRBV5-1 | CASSPTGTNQPQHF | TGCGCCAGCAGCCCGACAGGGACGAATCAGCCCCAGCATTTT
- | TRBJ2-5 | - | TRBV9 | CASSPRGQSQETQYF | TGTGCCAGCAGCCCCCGAGGGCAGAGCCAAGAGACCCAGTACTTC
- | TRBJ2-1 | few | TRBV24-1 | CATSDPGLAPLHEQFF | TGTGCCACCAGTGATCCCGGGTTGGCTCCTCTGCACGAGCAGTTCTTC
- | TRBJ2-5 | - | TRBV7-6 | CASSPVAEGTQYF | TGTGCCAGCAGCCCCGTAGCCGAGGGGACCCAGTACTTC
- | TRBJ1-5 | - | TRBV28 | CASSSFSQGYQPQHF | TGTGCCAGCAGTTCGTTCTCTCAGGGCTATCAGCCCCAGCATTTT
- | TRBJ2-1 | - | TRBV25-1 | CVSSEYNGGALQFF | TGTGTCAGCAGTGAATATAATGGGGGCGCGTTACAGTTCTTC
- | TRBJ2-7 | few | TRBV15 | CATSRDADRITYEQYF | TGTGCCACCAGCAGAGACGCGGACAGAATTACCTACGAGCAGTACTTC
- | TRBJ2-5 | - | TRBV4-1 | CASSQVGGAVGETQYF | TGCGCCAGCAGCCAAGTTGGGGGGGCGGTCGGAGAGACCCAGTACTTC
TRBD1 | TRBJ2-7 | few | TRBV12-3/TRBV12-4 | CASRSGGTTYEQYF | TGTGCCAGCAGATCAGGGGGCACGACCTACGAGCAGTACTTC
- | TRBJ2-2 | - | TRBV4-3 | CASSAGLGFEAGELFF | TGCGCCAGCAGCGCTGGGCTCGGTTTTGAAGCCGGGGAGCTGTTTTTT
- | TRBJ2-3 | - | TRBV20-1 | CSARFGPSTDTQYF | TGCAGTGCTAGATTCGGGCCTAGCACAGATACGCAGTATTTT
- | TRBJ2-3 | - | TRBV9 | CASSLETPDTQYF | TGTGCCAGCAGCCTAGAAACGCCAGATACGCAGTATTTT
TRBD2 | TRBJ2-7 | few | TRBV5-1 | CASSSRSSGDEQYF | TGCGCCAGCAGCTCAAGATCTAGCGGGGACGAGCAGTACTTC
TRBD1 | TRBJ2-2 | - | TRBV15 | CATSRETDYTGTENTGELFF | TGTGCCACCAGCAGAGAGACTGACTACACCGGGACAGAGAACACCGGGGAGCTGTTTTTT
TRBD1 | TRBJ1-5 | - | TRBV7-2 | CASSPGGGGRGNQPQHF | TGTGCCAGCAGCCCAGGGGGAGGGGGCAGGGGCAATCAGCCCCAGCATTTT
- | TRBJ1-4 | - | TRBV18 | CASSPEDGKGLFF | TGTGCCAGCTCACCAGAGGATGGGAAAGGACTGTTTTTT
TRBD2 | TRBJ2-3 | - | TRBV11-1 | CASSRTSGGDTDTQYF | TGTGCCAGCAGCAGAACTAGCGGGGGGGACACAGATACGCAGTATTTT
TRBD1 | TRBJ2-1 | - | TRBV12-3/TRBV12-4 | CASSLTGGYEQFF | TGTGCCAGCAGTTTAACAGGGGGCTATGAGCAGTTCTTC
- | TRBJ2-5 | - | TRBV20-1 | CSPRWNVQETQYF | TGCAGCCCTAGGTGGAACGTTCAAGAGACCCAGTACTTC
- | TRBJ2-7 | many | TRBV28 | CASSLSRGGEQYF | TGTGCCAGCAGTTTGTCCCGGGGTGGCGAGCAGTACTTC
TRBD2 | TRBJ2-5 | - | TRBV2 | CASNTFGTTQETQYF | TGTGCCAGCAATACATTCGGGACTACACAAGAGACCCAGTACTTC
TRBD1 | TRBJ1-4 | few | TRBV25-1 | CASSGTGAPFHEKLFF | TGTGCCAGCAGTGGAACAGGGGCCCCTTTTCATGAAAAACTGTTTTTT
- | TRBJ2-6 | - | TRBV4-1 | CASSQQPSGANVLTF | TGCGCCAGCAGCCAGCAGCCCTCTGGGGCCAACGTCCTGACTTTC
- | TRBJ2-7 | - | TRBV30 | CAWSIGGGSSYEQYF | TGTGCCTGGAGTATAGGGGGCGGGAGCTCCTACGAGCAGTACTTC
TRBD2 | TRBJ2-7 | few | TRBV6-6 | CASSSTSGSYEQYF | TGTGCCAGCAGTTCTACTAGCGGCTCCTACGAGCAGTACTTC
TRBD1 | TRBJ2-1 | few | TRBV6-5 | CASRPGTGGSVEQFF | TGTGCCAGCAGACCCGGGACAGGGGGCTCCGTTGAGCAGTTCTTC
- | TRBJ2-7 | - | TRBV20-1 | CSASGHPTEQYF | TGCAGTGCTAGTGGACACCCAACCGAGCAGTACTTC
- | TRBJ1-4 | - | TRBV20-1 | CSASTGTLNEKLFF | TGCAGTGCTTCAACAGGGACCCTTAATGAAAAACTGTTTTTT
TRBD1 | TRBJ2-1 | once | TRBV5-1 | CASSLGGQNNEQFF | TGCGCCAGCAGCTTGGGGGGACAGAACAATGAGCAGTTCTTC
- | TRBJ2-4 | - | TRBV6-2/TRBV6-3 | CAGSYGPGAKNIQYF | TGTGCCGGCAGTTACGGGCCCGGGGCCAAGAACATTCAGTACTTC
- | TRBJ1-2 | - | TRBV2 | CASSDGTPGGGYTF | TGTGCCAGCAGTGACGGGACTCCCGGCGGGGGCTACACCTTC
- | TRBJ2-2 | many | TRBV5-8 | CASSLAQNTGELFF | TGTGCCAGCAGCTTGGCCCAGAACACCGGGGAGCTGTTTTTT